The next 24 T cell receptor beta chains were all read from a single sample in a study of cytomegalovirus exposure and HLA in healthy donors. Amplification used 60 Vbeta primers and 13 Jbeta primers. Profiling relied on immunoSEQ multiplex PCR, and the TCRdb table lists in-frame clones only, not all of them. This table holds about 130,000 clones, roughly 80% found once. The sequencing input was PBMCs. Source of these receptors: a middle-aged man in good health and CMV-seronegative.

The chain joins TRBV7-2 to TRBJ2-1; TRBD1 matches at 9 bases. Per germline, CDR1 SGHTA and CDR2 FQGNSA. Trimming took 4 bases from V and 5 from J; bases not matched to a gene: 9. CDR3 size: 16 residues. In DNA, the CDR3 is TGTGCCAGCAGCTCCACGACAGGGGGTCTCGACAATGAGCAGTTCTTC. This sequence encodes CASSSTTGGLDNEQFF.

This clone was seen only a few times. The chain combines TRBV7-9 with TRBJ2-7; TRBD1 is a possible D gene (6 bases). The CDR3 spans 13 residues. The germline V and J ends were trimmed by 5 bases and 6 bases, with 14 bases remaining between them. Germline values: CDR1 SEHNR, CDR2 FQNEAQ (reference sequence). CDR3 sequence reads: CASSPGVRREQYF. DNA for the CDR3: TGTGCCAGCAGCCCAGGGGTCCGTCGCGAGCAGTACTTC.

The chain links TRBV29-1 to TRBJ2-2; 8 nucleotides match TRBD2. This CDR3 is 15 amino acids long. Germline loops: CDR1 SQVTM, CDR2 ANQGSEA. The trim removed 1 base at V and 4 bases at J, leaving 5 bases unmatched. This CDR3 is CSVEGGGRLTGELFF. Written as DNA, the CDR3 is TGCAGCGTTGAAGGGGGCGGGAGGCTCACCGGGGAGCTGTTTTTT.

The table lists this clone with a few counts. The gene calls are TRBV6-6 and TRBJ2-7; 11 bases are shared with TRBD1. Germline-derived CDR1 and CDR2 are MNHNY and SVGAGI (reference sequence). V lost 0 bases, J lost 5 bases, and 3 bases stayed unmatched. This CDR3 has 15 residues. CDR3 region: CASSYSGQGVHEQYF. The CDR3 nucleotides are TGTGCCAGCAGTTACTCGGGACAGGGGGTCCACGAGCAGTACTTC.

On this clone: The sample contains more than one DNA sequence encoding this CDR3. The chain is built from TRBV6-5 and TRBJ1-4; maybe TRBD1 (5 bases). The CDR3 covers 15 residues. Germline V CDR1 and CDR2: MNHEY, SVGAGI. V gave up 0 bases and J gave up 2 bases, with 7 bases separating them. The CDR3 DNA reads TGTGCCAGCAGTTACTCCGGGGGTACTAATGAAAAACTGTTTTTT. It translates to CASSYSGGTNEKLFF.

In this sample, this clone turned up a few times. V usage is TRBV28 and J usage is TRBJ2-7, with a tentative D call TRBD1 (9 bases). The CDR3 loop spans 17 amino acids. Per the germline V gene, CDR1 is MDHEN and CDR2 is SYDVKM. V was shortened by 3 bases and J by 9 bases, with 27 bases between the two germline ends. The CDR3 is CASSFQSGGTGPWGQYF. The DNA for the CDR3 is TGTGCCAGCAGTTTCCAGTCGGGAGGGACAGGGCCTTGGGGGCAGTACTTC.

The chain's CDR3 is CASSVGGWNTEAFF. For the CDR3, the DNA is TGTGCCAGTAGTGTCGGGGGGTGGAACACTGAAGCTTTCTTT. V usage is TRBV19 and J usage is TRBJ1-1; tentatively, D is TRBD1 (5 bases). CDR3 size: 14 residues. CDR1 is LNHDA and CDR2 is SQIVND in the germline V gene (reference sequence). Trimming left V 5 bases short and J 1 base short, with 11 bases between.

V and J are TRBV29-1 and TRBJ2-1, with 7 nucleotides matching TRBD2. The CDR3 spans 13 residues. Germline V gene sequence: CDR1 SQVTM, CDR2 ANQGSEA. V was clipped by 4 bases and J by 4 bases; unmatched bases: 4. CDR3 in amino acids: CSVGGGFYNEQFF. As DNA, the CDR3 is TGCAGCGTTGGGGGAGGGTTTTACAATGAGCAGTTCTTC.

The J gene is TRBJ1-1, the V gene TRBV19; D call uncertain. V was shortened by 3 bases and J by 1 base, with 9 bases between the two germline ends. Germline CDR1 reads LNHDA; CDR2 reads SQIVND (reference sequence). CDR3 size: 14 residues. CDR3 nucleotide sequence: TGTGCCAGTAGTATGTGGTCGGGGAACACTGAAGCTTTCTTT. Translating it yields CASSMWSGNTEAFF.

This chain links TRBV6-5 with TRBJ2-7; 8 nucleotides agree with TRBD1. CDR1 and CDR2 from the germline V gene are MNHEY and SVGAGI. The V segment lost 6 bases and the J segment 3 bases; nucleotides outside the gene matches: 7. The CDR3 runs 14 residues. CDR3 residues: CASRPGQGYYEQYF. The CDR3 DNA sequence: TGTGCCAGCAGGCCCGGACAGGGATACTACGAGCAGTACTTC.

The rearrangement uses TRBV5-1 and TRBJ2-7, with TRBD1 identical over 8 bases. The CDR3 extends over 15 amino acids. Trimming removed 0 bases from V and 2 bases from J; junction bases left unmatched: 4. Germline V gives CDR1 SGHRS, CDR2 YFSETQ. Here the CDR3 reads CASSLVSGGPYEQYF. The CDR3 DNA is TGCGCCAGCAGCTTGGTGTCAGGGGGCCCCTACGAGCAGTACTTC.

This clone came up a few times. This chain joins TRBV12-5 and TRBJ1-6; a possible D gene is TRBD1 (5 bases). V lost 3 bases and J lost 0, with 21 bases in between. The germline V gene has CDR1 LGHNT and CDR2 FRNRAP. The CDR3 sequence is 20 residues long. CDR3 sequence reads: CASGLETGDSLSSYNSPLHF. For the CDR3, the DNA is TGTGCTAGTGGTTTAGAAACAGGAGACTCATTAAGCTCCTATAATTCACCCCTCCACTTT.

The chain employs TRBV6-1 and TRBJ1-1; D might be TRBD1 (5 bases). This CDR3 is built from 14 residues. The germline CDR1 and CDR2 sequences are MNHNS and SASEGT. Trimming pared 7 bases from V and 1 base from J, leaving 13 bases between. CDR3 protein: CASNGDYGNTEAFF. The CDR3 nucleotides are TGTGCCAGCAACGGGGACTACGGGAACACTGAAGCTTTCTTT.

The CDR3 loop reads CASSESSGGADTGELFF. The CDR3 nucleotides are TGTGCCAGCAGTGAATCTAGCGGGGGGGCCGACACCGGGGAGCTGTTTTTT. The gene calls are TRBV6-1 and TRBJ2-2; TRBD2 agrees at 12 bases. CDR1 is MNHNS and CDR2 is SASEGT in the germline V gene. This CDR3 spans 17 amino acids. V shed 2 bases and J 3 bases; nucleotides not matched to a gene: 4.

This rearrangement joins TRBV10-3 to TRBJ2-7; weak D call: TRBD1 (6 bases). Trimming stripped 6 bases from V and 9 bases from J, with 30 bases between. This CDR3 spans 17 amino acids. Germline V gene sequence: CDR1 ENHRY, CDR2 SYGVKD. The CDR3 nucleotides read TGTGCCATCAGCACAACCGATGGTGGCAGGGGCCTCGGGGTGCAGTACTTC. It translates to CAISTTDGGRGLGVQYF.

The J gene is TRBJ2-7, the V gene TRBV27, with 13 bases matching TRBD2. CDR3 length: 19 amino acids. Germline CDR1 reads MNHEY; CDR2 reads SMNVEV (reference sequence). Trimming cost V 0 bases and J 5 bases; bases outside gene matches: 13. CDR3 sequence reads: CASSLSPFGLAGARDEQYF. CDR3 bases: TGTGCCAGCAGTTTATCCCCCTTTGGACTAGCGGGAGCACGAGACGAGCAGTACTTC.

The chain links TRBV30 to TRBJ2-7; no clear D gene. This CDR3 comprises 13 residues. Germline V CDR1 and CDR2: GTSNPN, SVGIG (reference sequence). V lost 5 bases to trimming and J lost 3 bases, with 14 bases between them. The CDR3 region is CAWGPDTNYEQYF. The CDR3 bases are TGTGCCTGGGGGCCAGACACGAACTACGAGCAGTACTTC.

The chain links TRBV6-1 to TRBJ2-3; 9 bases are a match to TRBD1. The CDR3 has 15 residues. The germline V gene encodes CDR1 MNHNS and CDR2 SASEGT. With V trimmed by 4 bases and J by 4 bases, 6 bases remained unmatched. The CDR3 DNA follows: TGTGCCAGCAGTGGCGGGACAGGGATTTCAGATACGCAGTATTTT. This encodes CASSGGTGISDTQYF.

This clone was seen just once. V gene TRBV9 combines with J gene TRBJ2-3; 10 bases line up with TRBD2. V trimming: 3 bases; J trimming: 7 bases; junction bases outside the gene matches: 11. The CDR3 is made up of 16 amino acids. In germline, CDR1 is SGDLS, CDR2 YYNGEE. In nucleotides, the CDR3 is TGTGCCAGCAGCGCCGAGGAAGCGGGAGGGGGAAATACGCAGTATTTT. This encodes CASSAEEAGGGNTQYF.

The chain has TRBV12-5 and TRBJ2-7; TRBD1 aligns across 7 bases. The V gene's germline CDR1 is LGHNT and CDR2 FRNRAP. The CDR3 has 19 residues. With V trimmed by 0 bases and J by 7 bases, 21 bases remained unmatched. DNA for the CDR3: TGTGCTAGTGGTTTGGTCCGACGAGACGCATCCCGGGACAGCTGGGAGCAGTACTTC. It specifies CASGLVRRDASRDSWEQYF.

This chain joins TRBV29-1 and TRBJ1-5, with a weak D call TRBD1 (6 bases). CDR1 and CDR2 (germline): SQVTM, ANQGSEA. V lost 6 bases to trimming and J lost 5 bases, with 11 bases between them. The CDR3 extends over 12 amino acids. CDR3 in DNA: TGCAGCGTGGTACAGGGAGATCAGCCCCAGCATTTT. This gives the protein CSVVQGDQPQHF.

V and J are TRBV25-1 and TRBJ1-2; 11 nucleotides match TRBD1. This CDR3 is 15 amino acids long. V shed 3 bases and J 3 bases; nucleotides not matched to a gene: 3. CDR1 MGHDK and CDR2 SYGVNS come from the germline V gene. The CDR3: CASSDQGQGDYGYTF. The CDR3 DNA sequence: TGTGCCAGCAGTGATCAGGGACAGGGGGACTATGGCTACACCTTC.

This clone was observed a single time. At one of its ends the junction is not consistent with the germline gene, which may arise from a read error. The CDR3 sequence is CAGSVDRGAYGYTF. DNA for the CDR3: TGTGCCGGCAGCGTAGACAGGGGTGCCTATGGCTACACCTTC. This chain links TRBV9 with TRBJ1-2; 8 nucleotides line up with TRBD1. Germline V gene sequence: CDR1 SGDLS, CDR2 YYNGEE. The CDR3 runs to 14 residues.

The V and J genes are TRBV9 and TRBJ2-7; no firm D call. The germline V gene encodes CDR1 SGDLS and CDR2 YYNGEE. This CDR3 is built from 15 residues. Trimming took off 0 bases at V and 3 bases at J, with 13 bases between the two ends. CDR3 protein: CASSVDSNPFYEQYF. The CDR3 DNA sequence: TGTGCCAGCAGCGTAGATAGTAACCCCTTCTACGAGCAGTACTTC.